The present TCR beta chain was sequenced within a study of identical twins. Template switching created a universal primer site, and the cDNA included unique molecular identifiers. TCRdb re-called the 5' RACE reads with MiXCR, one entry per CDR3 protein. The repertoire holds roughly 280,000 distinct CDR3 sequences, with more than 8% as singletons. J was trimmed by 4 bases and V by 5 bases; bases with no gene match: 13. The germline V gene has CDR1 SQVTM and CDR2 ANQGSEA. The CDR3 extends over 15 amino acids. This clonotype was observed at least ten times. Its antigen is not known. Study-level results: Weaker excess sharing between twins was seen in beta out-of-frame sequences. Analyses of zero insertions could, in part, be confounded by invariant MAIT and iNKT cells.

The same specimen was also included in a second study, on yellow fever vaccine responses in identical twins.

This receptor was taken from a woman under 30 in good health. The rearrangement uses TRBV29-1 and TRBJ1-2; 7 bases agree with TRBD1. The sample consisted of CD8+ T cells sorted from blood. In DNA, the CDR3 is TGCAGCGTTTTAGAGACGGAACAGGGGAGCTATGGCTACACCTTC. This encodes CSVLETEQGSYGYTF.